This T cell receptor beta chain was observed in a study of high-grade serous ovarian cancer treatment subgroups. General study results and limits: Repertoire analysis covered CDR3 alone, not CDR1 or CDR2. Different patients shared almost no repertoire; same-patient tumors shared 0.11 to 0.79.

Assay: immunoSEQ multiplex PCR; the TCRdb copy retains only in-frame clones and omits some. The repertoire holds approximately 3,100 clones, with almost 80% as singletons. CDR1 and CDR2 from the germline V gene are KGHSH and LQKENI. V lost 3 bases and J 4 bases, leaving 15 bases between the germline ends. The CDR3 is 15 amino acids. In regard to this clone: The antigen is not known.

Tumor samples were obtained before definitive surgery or chemotherapy. This rearrangement joins TRBV18 to TRBJ1-2; D not resolved. The sequenced sample consisted of tumor tissue. This receptor was taken from a human donor with high-grade serous ovarian cancer. The CDR3 nucleotides are TGTGCCAGCTCACCCAAGTCAGAGGTCGTCTATGGCTACACCTTC. Its protein is CASSPKSEVVYGYTF.